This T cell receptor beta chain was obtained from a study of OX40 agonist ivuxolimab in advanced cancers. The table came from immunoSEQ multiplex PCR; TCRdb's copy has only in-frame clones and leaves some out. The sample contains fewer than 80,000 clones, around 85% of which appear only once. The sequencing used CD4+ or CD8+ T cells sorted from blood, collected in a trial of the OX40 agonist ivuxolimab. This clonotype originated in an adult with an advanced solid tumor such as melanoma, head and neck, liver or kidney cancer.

CDR3 sequence reads: CASSAGTGAKTQYF. For the CDR3, the DNA is TGTGCCAGCAGCGCCGGGACAGGGGCGAAGACCCAGTACTTC. This chain connects TRBV7-6 to TRBJ2-5; 10 positions agree with TRBD1. This CDR3 is built from 14 residues. Germline loops: CDR1 SGHVS, CDR2 FNYEAQ. V shed 5 bases, J shed 6 bases, and the junction held 6 bases outside the gene matches.